This record covers a single T cell receptor (beta chain). Compared with germline, one end of the junction differs, possibly owing to a read error. The sample belongs to a study of OX40 agonist ivuxolimab in advanced cancers. The method was immunoSEQ multiplex PCR; TCRdb's version includes in-frame clones alone and lacks a portion of them. The sample has roughly 34,000 clones; around 80% are singletons. The germline CDR1 and CDR2 sequences are SSHAT and FNYEAQ (reference sequence). The CDR3 sequence is 16 residues long. The TCR sequence derives from an adult with an advanced solid tumor such as melanoma, head and neck, liver or kidney cancer. Source: CD4+ or CD8+ T cells sorted from blood, taken in a trial of the OX40 agonist ivuxolimab. The chain carries TRBV7-7 and TRBJ2-2; maybe TRBD2 (6 bases). The CDR3 DNA reads as TGTGCTAGCAGCTTAGCCGGGGGAGGTCACACCGGGGAGCTGTTTTTT. Amino acid sequence: CASSLAGGGHTGELFF. Variable domain in full (rest from reference TRBV7-7 and TRBJ2-2): GAGVSQSPRYKVTKRGQDVTLRCDPISSHATLYWYQQALGQGPEFLTYFNYEAQPDKSGLPSDRFSAERPEGSISTLTIQRTEQRDSAMYRCASSLAGGGHTGELFFGEGSRLTVL.